This T cell receptor (beta chain) was captured by sequencing in a study of response to subunit inactivated influenza vaccine. Overall study findings and caveats: Researchers suggested that each seasonal influenza vaccination recruits few new T cells.

TCRdb reanalysed the RT-PCR reads using MiXCR and keeps one entry per CDR3 protein. The sample lists about 540,000 distinct CDR3 sequences; roughly 23% were seen once. This clonotype was detected only a few times. Antigen specificity is unknown. These data were likewise used in another study, on T cells expressing NK-cell markers. From that report: The authors generated TCR beta cDNA through 5'RACE template switching with UMIs. All TCR beta repertoires analysed originated from sorted CD3+CD56+NKG2C+, CD3+CD56+NKG2C- and CD3+CD56-NKG2C+ T cells. Several experiments added an anti-gamma-delta TCR antibody to sort only alpha-beta TCR T cells. The dominant NKG2C+ clonotypes represented about 1.0-7.0% of CD8+ T cells in 6 or 7 donors.

This clonotype was sampled from a middle-aged man who received an inactivated influenza vaccine. Sequenced material: CD4+ T cells sorted from PBMCs, taken 12 days after vaccination.

The CDR3: CSAPFGVTDTQYF. As DNA, the CDR3 is TGCAGCGCCCCTTTCGGGGTGACAGATACGCAGTATTTT. The rearrangement joins TRBV29-1 to TRBJ2-3; maybe TRBD2 (5 bases). The V and J ends lost 7 bases and 3 bases respectively, with 14 bases between them. The CDR3 spans 13 residues. Germline V gene sequence: CDR1 SQVTM, CDR2 ANQGSEA.